This T cell receptor (beta chain) was sequenced during a study of cytomegalovirus exposure and HLA in healthy donors. Study-level findings and limits: Roughly uniform depth of sequencing across donors was assumed in presence/absence analyses.

The germline gives CDR1 SGHRS, CDR2 YFSETQ. V shed 1 base and J shed 4 bases, with 9 bases lying between them. The CDR3 extends over 13 amino acids. This clone was seen only once. The antigen is undetermined. The primer mix had 60 Vbeta and 13 Jbeta primers. The method was immunoSEQ multiplex PCR; TCRdb's version includes in-frame clones alone and lacks a portion of them. This table has about 150,000 clones, around 84% appearing once. Sequences were obtained from PBMCs. V gene TRBV5-1 combines with J gene TRBJ2-7, with D unclear. The sequence was collected from a young man in good health and CMV-seronegative. CDR3 DNA: TGCGCCAGCAGCTTGACGGTTGATTACGAGCAGTACTTC. Protein product: CASSLTVDYEQYF.